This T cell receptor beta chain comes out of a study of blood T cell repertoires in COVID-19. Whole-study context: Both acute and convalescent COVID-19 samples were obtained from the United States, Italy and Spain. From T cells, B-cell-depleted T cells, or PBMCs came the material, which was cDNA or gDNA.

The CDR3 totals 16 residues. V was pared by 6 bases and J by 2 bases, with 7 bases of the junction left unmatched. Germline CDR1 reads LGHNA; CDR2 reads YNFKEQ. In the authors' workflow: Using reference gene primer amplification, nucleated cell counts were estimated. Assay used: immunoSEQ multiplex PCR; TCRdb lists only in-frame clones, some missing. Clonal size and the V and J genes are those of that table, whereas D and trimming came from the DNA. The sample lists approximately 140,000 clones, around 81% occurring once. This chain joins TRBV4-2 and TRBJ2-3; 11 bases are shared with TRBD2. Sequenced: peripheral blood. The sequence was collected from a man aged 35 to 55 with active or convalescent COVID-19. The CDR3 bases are TGTGCCAGCAGTCTAACTAGCGGGGGCCTCACAGATACGCAGTATTTT. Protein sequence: CASSLTSGGLTDTQYF.